The next 4 T cell receptor beta chains were all read from a single sample in a study of beta chain features in type 1 diabetes. The investigators reverse transcribed all of the isolated RNA, so they sequenced expressed TCRB transcripts. Assay used: immunoSEQ multiplex PCR; TCRdb lists only in-frame clones, some missing. The sample has 400,000 to 600,000 clones; about 30% are singletons. Sequenced: naive CD4+ T cells from blood. The receptors were sampled from a man between 18 and 29 years old in good health.

This sequence joins TRBV7-2 and TRBJ2-3, with no clear D. Trimming pared 5 bases from V and 4 bases from J, leaving 7 bases between. The CDR3 consists of 12 residues. In germline, CDR1 is SGHTA, CDR2 FQGNSA. CDR3 nucleotides: TGTGCCAGCAGCACCATTTCAGATACGCAGTATTTT. Translating gives CASSTISDTQYF.

In this sample, this clone turned up a few times. The chain combines TRBV28 with TRBJ2-7; no clear D. This CDR3 contains 15 residues. The V gene's germline CDR1 is MDHEN and CDR2 SYDVKM. Trimming removed 7 bases at V and 5 bases at J, with 21 bases between. This CDR3 is CASNASPPKWDEQYF. The DNA for the CDR3 is TGTGCCAGCAACGCGAGCCCCCCGAAGTGGGACGAGCAGTACTTC.

The V call is TRBV5-1, the J call TRBJ2-3, with 9 bases aligning to TRBD2. The CDR3 consists of 16 residues. Germline CDR1 and CDR2: SGHRS and YFSETQ. J lost 2 bases, V lost 4 bases, and 8 bases had no gene match. CDR3 coding DNA: TGCGCCAGCAGCCCGGTCAGGGGACTAGCCACAGATACGCAGTATTTT. Its translation is CASSPVRGLATDTQYF. Full variable domain (remainder filled in from reference TRBV5-1 and TRBJ2-3): KAGVTQTPRYLIKTRGQQVTLSCSPISGHRSVSWYQQTPGQGLQFLFEYFSETQRNKGNFPGRFSGRQFSNSRSEMNVSTLELGDSALYLCASSPVRGLATDTQYFGPGTRLTVL.

This clone occurred a few times. The V call is TRBV20-1, the J call TRBJ2-4, with D unclear. The V and J ends lost 6 bases and 8 bases respectively, with 11 bases between them. The length of the CDR3 is 11 residues. Germline CDR1 reads DFQATT; CDR2 reads SNEGSKA (reference sequence). The CDR3 region has the DNA TGCAGTGCGTCCCGTGAGGACATTCAGTACTTC. It encodes CSASREDIQYF.